This T cell receptor beta chain comes out of a study of cytomegalovirus exposure and HLA in healthy donors. Study details: Earlier results showed approximately 120 million unique TCR beta sequences derived from roughly 180 million T cells. Of 300 to 500 genotyped donors, roughly 81% grouped in the Caucasian-associated ancestry cluster.

Study outcomes and limitations: CMV antigen specificity of a few CMV-associated chains was confirmed in vitro. The study flagged roughly 160 TCR beta chains as cytomegalovirus-associated.

This clone is a singleton in its sample. Its antigen is unknown. The J segment lost 4 bases and the V segment lost 0 bases, leaving 13 bases of the junction unmatched. Germline V gene lookup returns CDR1 SGHAT and CDR2 FQNNGV. This CDR3 has 18 residues. The PCR made use of 60 Vbeta and 13 Jbeta primers. Method: immunoSEQ multiplex PCR; TCRdb's copy keeps in-frame clones and lacks some. The table records 160,000 or so clones, around 80% of them present only once. Input material: PBMCs. J is TRBJ1-1 and V is TRBV11-2, with TRBD1 identical over 8 bases. This clonotype was obtained from a male donor in good health and CMV-seropositive. Here the CDR3 reads CASSLDSQGANRGTEAFF. CDR3 in DNA: TGTGCCAGCAGCTTAGATTCCCAGGGGGCCAATAGGGGCACTGAAGCTTTCTTT.